Listed below are T cell receptor beta chains from one sample, sequenced in a study of cytomegalovirus exposure and HLA in healthy donors. Generated by immunoSEQ multiplex PCR, the TCRdb table keeps only in-frame clones and is missing some. The sample lists under 250,000 clones, 87% occurring once. Sequencing was performed on PBMCs. Receptor source: a woman aged 18 to 35 in good health and CMV-seropositive. Each CDR3 is given with its conserved first and last residue. D genes are given only for firm matches.

V gene	J gene	D gene	CDR3 DNA	CDR3 protein
TRBV4-1	TRBJ2-3	TRBD2	TGCGCCAGCAGCCAAGAAGGGGCGGGAGGTCCCACAAATACGCAGTATTTT	CASSQEGAGGPTNTQYF
TRBV29-1	TRBJ2-7	.	TGCAGCGTTGGTGTGTCAGGGTTCGCCTACGAGCAGTACTTC	CSVGVSGFAYEQYF
TRBV29-1	TRBJ2-7	TRBD2	TGCAGCGTTACTAGTTTGGTAGCGGGTCTGGGAGAGCAGTACTTC	CSVTSLVAGLGEQYF
TRBV30	TRBJ2-1	TRBD2	TGTGCCTCCGGGACTAGCTTTACTGAGCAGTTCTTC	CASGTSFTEQFF
TRBV11-2	TRBJ2-7	TRBD1	TGTGCCAGCAGCTCGCCGGGACAGGGAAGGAACTACGAGCAGTACTTC	CASSSPGQGRNYEQYF
TRBV6-1	TRBJ1-5	.	TGTGCCAGCAGAGAATCCGGGACAAATTATCAGCCCCAGCATTTT	CASRESGTNYQPQHF
TRBV30	TRBJ2-1	TRBD2	TGTGCCTGGAGTCGGCAGCGGGAAACCTACAATGAGCAGTTCTTC	CAWSRQRETYNEQFF
TRBV7-2	TRBJ1-2	.	TGTGCCAGCAGCTTAGCGGAACCAGGGTGGCCTTATGGCTACACCTTC	CASSLAEPGWPYGYTF
TRBV18	TRBJ1-1	TRBD1	TGTGCCAGCTCACCCCATACAGGGGAGAACACTGAAGCTTTCTTT	CASSPHTGENTEAFF
TRBV7-3	TRBJ2-1	TRBD1	TGTGCCAGCAGCTTATCAGGGGGCAATGAGCAGTTCTTC	CASSLSGGNEQFF